The 17 T cell receptor beta chains below come from one sample, sequenced in a study of blood T cell repertoires in COVID-19. Assay used: immunoSEQ multiplex PCR; TCRdb lists only in-frame clones, some missing. The repertoire consists of about 82,000 clones, with about four fifths occurring once and the leading ten covering around 40%. The sample comprised peripheral blood. The receptors were sampled from a man older than 75 with acute or convalescent COVID-19.

The chain uses TRBV5-1 and TRBJ2-5, with 11 bases that match TRBD2. The CDR3 has 15 amino acids. Germline CDR1 and CDR2: SGHRS and YFSETQ. V lost 2 bases, J lost 5 bases, and 5 bases stayed unmatched. The CDR3, as DNA: TGCGCCAGCAGCTTCGGACTAGCGGGCCGGGAGACCCAGTACTTC. As protein: CASSFGLAGRETQYF.

This clone is labeled as medium-sized. The gene calls are TRBV19 and TRBJ2-2, with TRBD1 matching over 10 bases. Germline values: CDR1 LNHDA, CDR2 SQIVND (reference sequence). This CDR3 region has 19 residues. Trimming cost V 4 bases and J 5 bases; bases outside gene matches: 16. This chain's CDR3 is CASSTRQGAVDGKTGELFF. The CDR3 DNA follows: TGTGCCAGTAGTACCCGACAGGGGGCGGTGGACGGGAAGACCGGGGAGCTGTTTTTT.

This clone occurred a few times. The chain couples TRBV7-9 to TRBJ2-7, with TRBD2 matching over 7 bases. Germline loops: CDR1 SEHNR, CDR2 FQNEAQ (reference sequence). The trim removed 4 bases at V and 3 bases at J, leaving 9 bases unmatched. The CDR3 consists of 15 residues. The CDR3, as DNA: TGTGCCAGCAGCTCGGGGGACTACGCGTTCTACGAGCAGTACTTC. Protein product: CASSSGDYAFYEQYF.

V and J are TRBV28 and TRBJ2-1, with a weak D call TRBD2 (6 bases). This CDR3 spans 14 amino acids. Germline lookup yields CDR1 MDHEN and CDR2 SYDVKM. Trimming took 3 bases from V and 8 from J, leaving 14 bases between them. CDR3 region: CASSFEFGGDEQFF. The CDR3 DNA sequence: TGTGCCAGCAGTTTTGAGTTCGGGGGAGATGAGCAGTTCTTC. Combining the CDR3 with reference TRBV28 and TRBJ2-1 gives the whole variable domain DVKVTQSSRYLVKRTGEKVFLECVQDMDHENMFWYRQDPGLGLRLIYFSYDVKMKEKGDIPEGYSVSREKKERFSLILESASTNQTSMYLCASSFEFGGDEQFFGPGTRLTVL.

In this sample, this clone turned up a few times. The chain uses TRBV10-3 and TRBJ2-5; TRBD1 aligns across 8 bases. The CDR3 length is 13 residues. Germline CDR1 reads ENHRY; CDR2 reads SYGVKD. Unmatched junction bases numbered 3, after V lost 8 bases and J lost 1 base. The DNA of the CDR3 is TGTGCCATCCAGGGGGCTTCCCAAGAGACCCAGTACTTC. Translation: CAIQGASQETQYF.

This clone was found a few times. V gene TRBV4-1 combines with J gene TRBJ1-3; TRBD1 is a possible D gene (5 bases). Per the germline V gene, CDR1 is MGHRA and CDR2 is YSYEKL. V lost 4 bases and J lost 0, with 13 bases in between. The CDR3 extends over 16 amino acids. CDR3 DNA sequence: TGCGCCAGCAGCCGGGAGGGGATTCACTCTGGAAACACCATATATTTT. This gives the protein CASSREGIHSGNTIYF.

This sequence joins TRBV30 and TRBJ1-6; no firm D call. Trimming took off 0 bases at V and 0 bases at J, with 9 bases between the two ends. Germline V gene sequence: CDR1 GTSNPN, CDR2 SVGIG (reference sequence). The CDR3 spans 16 residues. The CDR3 sequence: CAWSVGSRSYNSPLHF. For the CDR3, the DNA is TGTGCCTGGAGTGTAGGTAGCCGCTCCTATAATTCACCCCTCCACTTT.

This chain uses TRBV28 with TRBJ2-7; tentative D call: TRBD2 (6 bases). Trimming pared 5 bases from V and 2 bases from J, leaving 28 bases between. This CDR3 is built from 19 residues. The germline gives CDR1 MDHEN, CDR2 SYDVKM. CDR3 in amino acids: CASSPGLIKTGTAPYEQYF. The CDR3 nucleotides read TGTGCCAGCAGTCCCGGCCTAATCAAAACCGGGACTGCACCCTACGAGCAGTACTTC.

In this sample, this clone turned up a few times. This CDR3 is CASSQEEDLNYGYTF. In DNA form, the CDR3 reads TGTGCCAGCAGCCAAGAGGAGGACCTCAACTATGGCTACACCTTC. The V and J genes are TRBV4-2 and TRBJ1-2; D ambiguous. CDR3 size: 15 residues. V was cut by 0 bases and J by 2 bases, with 10 bases left in between. Germline-derived CDR1 and CDR2 are LGHNA and YNFKEQ.

The V and J genes are TRBV7-9 and TRBJ2-2; TRBD1 matches at 7 bases. Germline CDR1 and CDR2: SEHNR and FQNEAQ (reference sequence). V lost 6 bases and J lost 0; bases outside the gene matches: 7. The CDR3 loop spans 16 amino acids. Written as DNA, the CDR3 is TGTGCCAGCAGACTAAGGGGGCAAACGAACACCGGGGAGCTGTTTTTT. The encoded protein is CASRLRGQTNTGELFF.

The sample holds a few counts of this clone. The chain carries TRBV19 and TRBJ2-6; the match to TRBD1 covers 7 bases. This CDR3 has 16 residues. The V gene's germline CDR1 is LNHDA and CDR2 SQIVND (reference sequence). The V gene end was trimmed by 6 bases and the J gene end by 0 bases; junction bases not matched to a gene: 5. The CDR3 sequence: CASRPGDSSGANVLTF. In nucleotides, the CDR3 is TGTGCCAGTAGACCTGGGGACAGCTCTGGGGCCAACGTCCTGACTTTC.

The rearrangement links TRBV29-1 to TRBJ2-3; 9 bases are a match to TRBD2. CDR1 and CDR2 from the germline V gene are SQVTM and ANQGSEA. V gave up 4 bases and J gave up 2 bases; unmatched junction bases: 7. The CDR3 consists of 15 residues. The CDR3, as DNA: TGCAGCGTTGGCGGGCTAGCGGGAATCACAGATACGCAGTATTTT. It is translated as CSVGGLAGITDTQYF.

The chain links TRBV10-1 to TRBJ2-5; 7 positions match TRBD2. The germline gives CDR1 WNHNN, CDR2 SYGVQD (reference sequence). The trim removed 4 bases at V and 1 base at J, leaving 0 bases unmatched. The CDR3 consists of 13 residues. CDR3 sequence: CASSAGGQETQYF. The DNA for the CDR3 is TGCGCCAGCAGTGCGGGGGGCCAAGAGACCCAGTACTTC.

Here the CDR3 reads CASSRAGTASLAQYF. In DNA, the CDR3 is TGTGCCAGCAGCAGAGCCGGGACAGCGTCACTCGCGCAGTATTTT. The chain joins TRBV7-9 to TRBJ2-3, with TRBD1 identical over 7 bases. With V trimmed by 5 bases and J by 10 bases, 15 bases remained unmatched. Germline values: CDR1 SEHNR, CDR2 FQNEAQ (reference sequence). The CDR3 spans 15 residues.

This clone has a single count. The V gene is TRBV15, the J gene TRBJ2-5; D possibly corresponds to TRBD2 (7 bases). The CDR3 is 14 amino acids. CDR1 is LNHNV, CDR2 YYDKDF, per germline (reference sequence). Trimming cost V 3 bases and J 5 bases, with 13 bases left between them. The chain's CDR3 is CATSRGGGGETQYF. DNA for the CDR3: TGTGCCACCAGCAGGGGAGGGGGAGGGGAGACCCAGTACTTC.

This chain connects TRBV19 to TRBJ1-2, with D perhaps matching TRBD1 (5 bases). CDR3 size: 13 residues. Trimming removed 1 base at V and 4 bases at J, with 7 bases between. The germline gives CDR1 LNHDA, CDR2 SQIVND (reference sequence). The CDR3 DNA reads TGTGCCAGTAGTATAGGACAGTCCTATGGCTACACCTTC. Protein sequence: CASSIGQSYGYTF.

The rearrangement uses TRBV27 and TRBJ2-3, with 11 bases aligning to TRBD1. The length of the CDR3 is 17 residues. V dropped 7 bases and J dropped 6; count of bases not matched to a gene: 15. Germline values: CDR1 MNHEY, CDR2 SMNVEV (reference sequence). In nucleotides, the CDR3 is TGTGCCAGCAAGAAACGGCGGACAGGGGGCCGGTGGGATACGCAGTATTTT. Amino acids: CASKKRRTGGRWDTQYF.